This T cell receptor (beta chain) comes out of a study of T cell responses to AZD1222 COVID-19 vaccine. Assay: immunoSEQ multiplex PCR; the TCRdb copy retains only in-frame clones and omits some. The table shows roughly 99,000 clones, with around 89% occurring only once. The CDR3 length is 12 residues. Germline V CDR1 and CDR2: LNHDA, SQIVND (reference sequence). Trimming removed 10 bases from V and 2 bases from J, with 10 bases in between. A note on this clone: Its cognate antigen is unknown.

Study results and caveats: Per reports, nearly half of all spike-specific TCRs target regions that are unmutated in variants. Only after the peak T cell response were repertoires sampled. Donors, mostly white British, included more females; clonal diversity was possibly underestimated.

The specimen comprised peripheral blood, sampled on day 0 of AZD1222 vaccination. The V gene is TRBV19, the J gene TRBJ2-3; D ambiguous. The source is an adult in good health. The CDR3 here is CATFSDTDTQYF. The CDR3 DNA reads as TGTGCCACATTTTCAGACACAGATACGCAGTATTTT.